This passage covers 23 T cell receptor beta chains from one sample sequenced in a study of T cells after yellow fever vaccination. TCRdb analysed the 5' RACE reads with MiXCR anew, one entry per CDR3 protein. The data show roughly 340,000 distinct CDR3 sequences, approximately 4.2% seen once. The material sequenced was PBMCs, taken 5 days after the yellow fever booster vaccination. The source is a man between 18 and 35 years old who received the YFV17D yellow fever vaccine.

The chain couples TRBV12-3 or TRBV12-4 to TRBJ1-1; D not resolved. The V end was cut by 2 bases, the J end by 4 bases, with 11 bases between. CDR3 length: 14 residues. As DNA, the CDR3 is TGTGCCAGCAGTTTAATGGGCTTCGGCACTGAAGCTTTCTTT. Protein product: CASSLMGFGTEAFF.

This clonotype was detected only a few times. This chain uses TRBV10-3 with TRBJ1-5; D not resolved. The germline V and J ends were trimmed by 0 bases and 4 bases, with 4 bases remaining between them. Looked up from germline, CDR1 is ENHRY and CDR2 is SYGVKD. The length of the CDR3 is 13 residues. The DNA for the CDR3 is TGTGCCATCAGTGAGTCTGCGAATCAGCCCCAGCATTTT. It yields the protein CAISESANQPQHF.

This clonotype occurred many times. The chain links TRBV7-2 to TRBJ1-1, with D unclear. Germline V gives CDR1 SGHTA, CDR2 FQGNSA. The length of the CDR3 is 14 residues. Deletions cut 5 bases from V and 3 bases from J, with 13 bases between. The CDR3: CASSLTAADTEAFF. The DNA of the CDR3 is TGTGCCAGCAGCCTCACGGCGGCGGACACTGAAGCTTTCTTT.

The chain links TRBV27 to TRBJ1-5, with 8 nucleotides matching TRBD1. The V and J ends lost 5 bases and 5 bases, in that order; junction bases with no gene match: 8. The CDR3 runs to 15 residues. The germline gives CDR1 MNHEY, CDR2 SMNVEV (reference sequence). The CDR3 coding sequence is TGTGCCAGCAGTCCTCGGACAGGGTTCGATCAGCCCCAGCATTTT. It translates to CASSPRTGFDQPQHF.

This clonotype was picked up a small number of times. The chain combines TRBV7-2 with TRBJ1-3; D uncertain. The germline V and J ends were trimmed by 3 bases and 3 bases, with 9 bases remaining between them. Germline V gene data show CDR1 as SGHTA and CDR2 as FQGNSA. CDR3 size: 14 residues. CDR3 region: CASSFHSGGNTIYF. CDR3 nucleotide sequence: TGTGCCAGCAGCTTCCACAGCGGTGGAAACACCATATATTTT.

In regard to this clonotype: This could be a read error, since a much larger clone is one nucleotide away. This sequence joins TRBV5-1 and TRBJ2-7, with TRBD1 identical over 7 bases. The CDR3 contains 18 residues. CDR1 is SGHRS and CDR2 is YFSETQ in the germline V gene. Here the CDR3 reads CASSPWTGEAPNPYDQYF. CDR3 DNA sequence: TGCGCCAGCAGCCCTTGGACAGGAGAAGCGCCTAACCCCTACGATCAGTACTTC.

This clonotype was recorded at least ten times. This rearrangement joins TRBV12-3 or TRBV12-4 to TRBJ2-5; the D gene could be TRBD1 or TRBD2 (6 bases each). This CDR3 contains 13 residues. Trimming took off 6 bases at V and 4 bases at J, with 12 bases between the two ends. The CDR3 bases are TGTGCCAGCAGGGCAGGGGAGGCAGAGACCCAGTACTTC. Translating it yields CASRAGEAETQYF.

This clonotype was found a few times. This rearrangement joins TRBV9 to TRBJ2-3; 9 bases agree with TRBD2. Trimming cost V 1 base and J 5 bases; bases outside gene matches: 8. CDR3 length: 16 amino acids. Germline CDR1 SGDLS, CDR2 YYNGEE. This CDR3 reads CASSVQGAGGVDTQYF. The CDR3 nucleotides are TGTGCCAGCAGCGTACAAGGAGCGGGGGGCGTAGATACGCAGTATTTT.

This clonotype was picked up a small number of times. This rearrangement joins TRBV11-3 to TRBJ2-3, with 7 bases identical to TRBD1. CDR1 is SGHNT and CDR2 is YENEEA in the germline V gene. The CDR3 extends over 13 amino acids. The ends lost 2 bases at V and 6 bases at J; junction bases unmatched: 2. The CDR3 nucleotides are TGTGCCAGCAGCTTACGGGGACAGGATACGCAGTATTTT. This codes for CASSLRGQDTQYF.

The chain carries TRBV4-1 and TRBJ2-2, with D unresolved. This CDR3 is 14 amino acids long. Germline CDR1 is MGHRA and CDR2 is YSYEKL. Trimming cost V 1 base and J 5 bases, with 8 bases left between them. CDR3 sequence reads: CASSQGAVTGELFF. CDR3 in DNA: TGCGCCAGCAGCCAAGGAGCAGTTACCGGGGAGCTGTTTTTT.

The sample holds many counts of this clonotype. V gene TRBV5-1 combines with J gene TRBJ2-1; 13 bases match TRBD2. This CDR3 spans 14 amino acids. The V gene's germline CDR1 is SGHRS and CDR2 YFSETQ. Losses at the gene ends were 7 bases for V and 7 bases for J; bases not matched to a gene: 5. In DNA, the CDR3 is TGCGCCAGCGACCGGGGACTAGCGGGGAATGAGCAGTTCTTC. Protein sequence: CASDRGLAGNEQFF.

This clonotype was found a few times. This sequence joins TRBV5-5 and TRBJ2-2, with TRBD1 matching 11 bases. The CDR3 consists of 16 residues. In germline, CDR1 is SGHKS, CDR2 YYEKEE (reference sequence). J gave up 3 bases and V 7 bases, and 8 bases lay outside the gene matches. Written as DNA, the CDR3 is TGTGCCAGCGGTGGGACAGGGGGTATGGACACCGGGGAGCTGTTTTTT. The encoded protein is CASGGTGGMDTGELFF.

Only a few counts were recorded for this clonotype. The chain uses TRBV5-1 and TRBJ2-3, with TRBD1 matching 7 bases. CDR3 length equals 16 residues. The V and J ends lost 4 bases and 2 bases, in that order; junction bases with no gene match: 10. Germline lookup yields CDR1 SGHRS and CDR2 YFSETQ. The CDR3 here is CASSTGQNNPTDTQYF. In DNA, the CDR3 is TGCGCCAGCAGCACGGGACAGAACAATCCCACAGATACGCAGTATTTT.

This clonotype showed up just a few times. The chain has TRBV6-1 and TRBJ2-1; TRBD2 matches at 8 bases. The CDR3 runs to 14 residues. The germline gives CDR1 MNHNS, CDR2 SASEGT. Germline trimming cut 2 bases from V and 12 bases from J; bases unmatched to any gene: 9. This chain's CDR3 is CASSEKGSGVVQFF. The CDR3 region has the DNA TGTGCCAGCAGTGAAAAGGGTAGCGGGGTAGTGCAGTTCTTC.

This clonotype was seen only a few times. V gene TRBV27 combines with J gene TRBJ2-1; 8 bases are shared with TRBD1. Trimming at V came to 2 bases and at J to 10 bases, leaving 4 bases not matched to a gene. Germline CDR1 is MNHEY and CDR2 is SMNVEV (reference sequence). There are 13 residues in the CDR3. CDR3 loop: CASSLQGAGEQFF. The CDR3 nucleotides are TGTGCCAGCAGTTTACAGGGGGCCGGCGAGCAGTTCTTC.

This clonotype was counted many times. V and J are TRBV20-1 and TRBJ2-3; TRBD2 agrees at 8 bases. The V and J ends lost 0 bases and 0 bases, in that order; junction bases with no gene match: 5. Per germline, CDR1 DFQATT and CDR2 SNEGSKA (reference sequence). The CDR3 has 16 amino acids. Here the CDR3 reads CSARELAASSTDTQYF. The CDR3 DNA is TGCAGTGCTAGAGAACTAGCGGCCAGTAGCACAGATACGCAGTATTTT.

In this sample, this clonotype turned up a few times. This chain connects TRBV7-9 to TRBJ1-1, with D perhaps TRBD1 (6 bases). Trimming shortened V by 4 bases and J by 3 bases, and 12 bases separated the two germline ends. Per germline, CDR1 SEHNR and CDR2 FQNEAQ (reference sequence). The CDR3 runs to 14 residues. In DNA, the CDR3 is TGTGCCAGCAGCTCAGGGGTCCGGTACACTGAAGCTTTCTTT. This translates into CASSSGVRYTEAFF. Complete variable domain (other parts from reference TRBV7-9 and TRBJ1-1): DTGVSQNPRHKITKRGQNVTFRCDPISEHNRLYWYRQTLGQGPEFLTYFQNEAQLEKSRLLSDRFSAERPKGSFSTLEIQRTEQGDSAMYLCASSSGVRYTEAFFGQGTRLTVV.

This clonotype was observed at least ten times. Here the CDR3 reads CATSAYMNTEAFF. The CDR3 coding sequence is TGTGCCACCAGCGCTTATATGAACACTGAAGCTTTCTTT. The chain employs TRBV15 and TRBJ1-1, with D unresolved. The CDR3 has 13 amino acids. Looked up from germline, CDR1 is LNHNV and CDR2 is YYDKDF (reference sequence). Trimming shortened V by 5 bases and J by 0 bases, and 7 bases separated the two germline ends.

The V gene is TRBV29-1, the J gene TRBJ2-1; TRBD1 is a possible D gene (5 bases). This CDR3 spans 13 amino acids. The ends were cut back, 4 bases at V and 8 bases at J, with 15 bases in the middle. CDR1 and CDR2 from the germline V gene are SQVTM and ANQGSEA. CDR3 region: CSVVPAGYDEQFF. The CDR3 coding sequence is TGCAGCGTTGTTCCGGCAGGGTATGATGAGCAGTTCTTC.

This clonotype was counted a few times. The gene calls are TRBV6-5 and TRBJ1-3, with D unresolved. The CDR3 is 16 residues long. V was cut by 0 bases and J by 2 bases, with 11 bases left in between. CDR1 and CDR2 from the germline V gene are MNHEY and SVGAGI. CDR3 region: CASSYSYSVAGNTIYF. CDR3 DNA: TGTGCCAGCAGTTACTCGTACTCCGTGGCTGGAAACACCATATATTTT.

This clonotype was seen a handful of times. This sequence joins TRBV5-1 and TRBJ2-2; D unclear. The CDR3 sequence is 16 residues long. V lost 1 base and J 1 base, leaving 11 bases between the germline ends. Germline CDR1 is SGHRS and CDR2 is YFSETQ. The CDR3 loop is CASSLLQTLNTGELFF. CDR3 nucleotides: TGCGCCAGCAGCTTGCTCCAGACCTTGAACACCGGGGAGCTGTTTTTT.

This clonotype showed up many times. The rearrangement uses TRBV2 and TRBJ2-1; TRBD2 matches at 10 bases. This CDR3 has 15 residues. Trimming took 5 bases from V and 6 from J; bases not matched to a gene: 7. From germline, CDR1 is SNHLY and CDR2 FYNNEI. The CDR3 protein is CASSRLAGVFNEQFF. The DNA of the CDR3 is TGTGCCAGCAGTCGTCTAGCGGGGGTCTTCAATGAGCAGTTCTTC.

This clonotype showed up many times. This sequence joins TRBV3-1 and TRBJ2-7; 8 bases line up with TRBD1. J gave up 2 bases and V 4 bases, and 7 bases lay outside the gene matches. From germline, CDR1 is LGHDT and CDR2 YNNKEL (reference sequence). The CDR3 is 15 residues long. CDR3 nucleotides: TGTGCCAGCAGCCGAGGCCCGGGACAGGCCTACGAGCAGTACTTC. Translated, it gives CASSRGPGQAYEQYF.